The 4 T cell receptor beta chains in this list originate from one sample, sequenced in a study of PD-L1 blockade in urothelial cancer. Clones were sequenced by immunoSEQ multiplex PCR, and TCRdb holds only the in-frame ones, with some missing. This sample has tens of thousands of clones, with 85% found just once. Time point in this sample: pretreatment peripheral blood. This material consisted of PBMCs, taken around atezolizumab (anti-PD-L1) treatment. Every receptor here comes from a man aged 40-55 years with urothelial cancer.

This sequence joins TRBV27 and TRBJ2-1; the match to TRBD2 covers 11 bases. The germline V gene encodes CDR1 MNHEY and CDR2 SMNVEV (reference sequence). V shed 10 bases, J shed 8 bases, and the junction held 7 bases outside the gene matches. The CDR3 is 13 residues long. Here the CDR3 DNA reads TGTGCCACCTTAGCGGGAGGGATGGATGAGCAGTTCTTC. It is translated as CATLAGGMDEQFF.

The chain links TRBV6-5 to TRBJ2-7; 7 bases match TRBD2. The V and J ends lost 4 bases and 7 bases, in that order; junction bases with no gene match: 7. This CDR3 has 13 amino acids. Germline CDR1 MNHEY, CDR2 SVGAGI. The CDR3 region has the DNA TGTGCCAGCAGTTTACTAGCGTCGGAGGAGCAGTACTTC. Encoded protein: CASSLLASEEQYF.

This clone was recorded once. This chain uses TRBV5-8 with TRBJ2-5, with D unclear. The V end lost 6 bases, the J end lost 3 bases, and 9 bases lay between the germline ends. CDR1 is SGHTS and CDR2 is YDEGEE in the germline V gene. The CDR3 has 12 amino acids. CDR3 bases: TGTGCCAGCACCCCGTTTGAAGAGACCCAGTACTTC. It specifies CASTPFEETQYF.

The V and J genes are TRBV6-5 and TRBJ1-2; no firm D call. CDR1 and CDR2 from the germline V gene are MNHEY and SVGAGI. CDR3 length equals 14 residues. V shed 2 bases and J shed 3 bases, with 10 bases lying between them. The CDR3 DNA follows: TGTGCCAGCAGTTACCGGGAAAAGGACTATGGCTACACCTTC. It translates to CASSYREKDYGYTF.